The 6 T cell receptor beta chains below were found in one sample sequenced in a study of PD-L1 blockade in urothelial cancer. TCRdb keeps only in-frame clones here, not all; method: immunoSEQ multiplex PCR. The sample lists roughly 84,000 clones, roughly 87% occurring once. The sample was PBMCs, taken around atezolizumab (anti-PD-L1) treatment. These TCRs come from a man in his 70s with urothelial cancer.

The chain combines TRBV11-2 with TRBJ2-7; TRBD1 matches 10 bases. Germline loops: CDR1 SGHAT, CDR2 FQNNGV. This CDR3 has 14 residues. After removal of 5 bases from V and 2 bases from J, the junction contained 3 bases not matched to a gene. CDR3 nucleotide sequence: TGTGCCAGCAGCGGGGACAGGGGAACCTACGAGCAGTACTTC. Amino acids: CASSGDRGTYEQYF.

This rearrangement joins TRBV7-9 to TRBJ1-3; possible D gene TRBD1, 6 bases. The germline V gene encodes CDR1 SEHNR and CDR2 FQNEAQ (reference sequence). The V and J ends lost 5 bases and 2 bases respectively, with 16 bases between them. The CDR3 covers 16 residues. In DNA, the CDR3 is TGTGCCAGCAGCGCGTCGGCAGGGGTTACTGGAAACACCATATATTTT. Protein product: CASSASAGVTGNTIYF. Complete variable domain (other parts from reference TRBV7-9 and TRBJ1-3): DTGVSQNPRHKITKRGQNVTFRCDPISEHNRLYWYRQTLGQGPEFLTYFQNEAQLEKSRLLSDRFSAERPKGSFSTLEIQRTEQGDSAMYLCASSASAGVTGNTIYFGEGSWLTVV.

The chain uses TRBV5-1 and TRBJ2-3; TRBD1 aligns across 7 bases. The germline V gene has CDR1 SGHRS and CDR2 YFSETQ. CDR3 length: 14 amino acids. The ends lost 7 bases at V and 2 bases at J; junction bases unmatched: 7. The CDR3 here is CASGRDSTTDTQYF. The CDR3 DNA follows: TGCGCCAGCGGTCGGGACAGCACCACAGATACGCAGTATTTT.

The chain combines TRBV18 with TRBJ1-1, with 7 bases identical to TRBD1. Per the germline V gene, CDR1 is KGHSH and CDR2 is LQKENI. The CDR3 spans 14 residues. V dropped 5 bases and J dropped 4; count of bases not matched to a gene: 7. CDR3 in DNA: TGTGCCAGCTCAACACAGGGGCGGAGCACTGAAGCTTTCTTT. Translation gives CASSTQGRSTEAFF.

This clone occurred a few times. The chain employs TRBV18 and TRBJ2-1; 11 positions match TRBD2. The junction had 6 bases not matched to a gene; V was cut back by 1 base and J by 4 bases. The CDR3 extends over 17 amino acids. CDR1 and CDR2 (germline): KGHSH, LQKENI. The CDR3 loop reads CASSPQSLAGEYNEQFF. CDR3 nucleotides: TGTGCCAGCTCACCACAGTCACTAGCGGGAGAGTACAATGAGCAGTTCTTC.

The chain joins TRBV2 to TRBJ2-3; 11 nucleotides match TRBD2. The V gene's germline CDR1 is SNHLY and CDR2 FYNNEI. The CDR3 totals 15 residues. V was clipped by 6 bases and J by 4 bases; unmatched bases: 6. CDR3 sequence reads: CASRVAGGPPDTQYF. The CDR3 nucleotides read TGTGCCAGCAGGGTAGCGGGGGGGCCCCCAGATACGCAGTATTTT.